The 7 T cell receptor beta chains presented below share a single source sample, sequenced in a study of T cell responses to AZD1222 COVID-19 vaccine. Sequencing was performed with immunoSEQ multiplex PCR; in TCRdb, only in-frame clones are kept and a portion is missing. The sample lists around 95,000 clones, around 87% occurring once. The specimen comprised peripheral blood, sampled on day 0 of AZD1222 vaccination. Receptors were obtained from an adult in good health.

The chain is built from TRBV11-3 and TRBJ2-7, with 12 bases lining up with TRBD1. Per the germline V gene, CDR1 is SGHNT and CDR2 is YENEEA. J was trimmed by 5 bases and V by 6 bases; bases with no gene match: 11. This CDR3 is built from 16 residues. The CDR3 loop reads CASSQRTGTGGHEQYF. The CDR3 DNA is TGTGCCAGCAGTCAAAGGACCGGGACAGGGGGCCACGAGCAGTACTTC.

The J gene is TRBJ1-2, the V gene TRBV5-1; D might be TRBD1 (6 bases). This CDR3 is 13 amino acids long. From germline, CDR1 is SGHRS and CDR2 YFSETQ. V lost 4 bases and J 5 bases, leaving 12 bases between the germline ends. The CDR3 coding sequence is TGCGCCAGCAGCCAAGGGACATTTTATGGCTACACCTTC. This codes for CASSQGTFYGYTF. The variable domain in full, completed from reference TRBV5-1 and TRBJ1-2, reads KAGVTQTPRYLIKTRGQQVTLSCSPISGHRSVSWYQQTPGQGLQFLFEYFSETQRNKGNFPGRFSGRQFSNSRSEMNVSTLELGDSALYLCASSQGTFYGYTFGSGTRLTVV.

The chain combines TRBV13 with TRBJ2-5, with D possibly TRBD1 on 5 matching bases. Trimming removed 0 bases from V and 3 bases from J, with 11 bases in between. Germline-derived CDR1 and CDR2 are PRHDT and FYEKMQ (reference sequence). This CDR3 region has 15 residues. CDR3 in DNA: TGTGCCAGCAGCTTAGGAAGGGGTAGTGAAGAGACCCAGTACTTC. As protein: CASSLGRGSEETQYF.

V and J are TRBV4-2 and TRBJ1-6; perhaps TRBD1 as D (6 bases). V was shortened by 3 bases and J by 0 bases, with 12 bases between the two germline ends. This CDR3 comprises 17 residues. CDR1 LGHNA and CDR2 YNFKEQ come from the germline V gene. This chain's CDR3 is CASSQVGQHSYNSPLHF. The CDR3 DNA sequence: TGTGCCAGCAGCCAGGTCGGACAGCACTCCTATAATTCACCCCTCCACTTT.

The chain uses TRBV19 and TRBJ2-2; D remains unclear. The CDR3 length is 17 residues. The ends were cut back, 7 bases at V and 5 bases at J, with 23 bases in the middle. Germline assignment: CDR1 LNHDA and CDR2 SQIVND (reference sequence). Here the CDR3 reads CASIPTKPDPWTGELFF. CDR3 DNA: TGTGCCAGTATTCCCACAAAACCAGACCCTTGGACCGGGGAGCTGTTTTTT.

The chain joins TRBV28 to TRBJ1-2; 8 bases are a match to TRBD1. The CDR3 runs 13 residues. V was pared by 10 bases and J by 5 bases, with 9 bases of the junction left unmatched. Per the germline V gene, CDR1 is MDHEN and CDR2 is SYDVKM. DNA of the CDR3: TGTGCCACCACAGGGGGGGTTTCGTATGGCTACACCTTC. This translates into CATTGGVSYGYTF.

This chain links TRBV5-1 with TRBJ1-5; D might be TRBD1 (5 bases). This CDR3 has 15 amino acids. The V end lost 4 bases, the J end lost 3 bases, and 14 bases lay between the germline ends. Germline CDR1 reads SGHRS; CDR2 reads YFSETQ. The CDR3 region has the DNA TGCGCCAGCAGCGGTCGAGGGGTAAACAATCAGCCCCAGCATTTT. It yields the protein CASSGRGVNNQPQHF.